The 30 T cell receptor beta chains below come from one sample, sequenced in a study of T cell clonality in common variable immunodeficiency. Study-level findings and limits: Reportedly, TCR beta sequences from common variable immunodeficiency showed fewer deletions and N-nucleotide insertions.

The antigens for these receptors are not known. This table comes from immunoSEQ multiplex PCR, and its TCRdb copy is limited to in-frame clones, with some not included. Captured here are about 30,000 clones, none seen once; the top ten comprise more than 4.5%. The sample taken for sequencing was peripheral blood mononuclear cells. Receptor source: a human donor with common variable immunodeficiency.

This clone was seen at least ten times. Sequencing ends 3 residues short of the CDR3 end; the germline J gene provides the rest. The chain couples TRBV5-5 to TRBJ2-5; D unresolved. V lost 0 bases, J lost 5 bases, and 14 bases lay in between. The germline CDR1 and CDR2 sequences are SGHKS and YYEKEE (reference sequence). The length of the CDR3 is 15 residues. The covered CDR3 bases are TGTGCCAGCAGCTTGGGTGCTTCTGGCTGGGAGACC. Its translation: CASSLGASGWET. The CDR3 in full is CASSLGASGWETQYF. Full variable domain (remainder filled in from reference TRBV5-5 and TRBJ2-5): DAGVTQSPTHLIKTRGQQVTLRCSPISGHKSVSWYQQVLGQGPQFIFQYYEKEERGRGNFPDRFSARQFPNYSSELNVNALLLGDSALYLCASSLGASGWETQYFGPGTRLLVL.

The CDR3 DNA, read in part, is TGTGCCAGCTCGTCACAGGGGCAGAACACTGAA. Translating gives CASSSQGQNTE. The whole CDR3 is CASSSQGQNTEAFF. The gene calls are TRBV18 and TRBJ1-1; 7 bases align to TRBD1. The read is 3 residues too short to cover the CDR3 end, so that end is filled in from the germline J gene. J gave up 1 base and V 6 bases, and 5 bases lay outside the gene matches. Germline V CDR1 and CDR2: KGHSH, LQKENI. This CDR3 region has 14 residues.

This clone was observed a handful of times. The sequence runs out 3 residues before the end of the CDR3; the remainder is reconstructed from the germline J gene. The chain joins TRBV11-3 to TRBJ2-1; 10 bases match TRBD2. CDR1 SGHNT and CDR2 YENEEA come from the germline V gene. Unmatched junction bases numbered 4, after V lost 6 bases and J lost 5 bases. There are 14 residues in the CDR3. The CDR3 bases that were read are TGTGCCAGCAGAAAGCGGGGGGGCGACAATGAG. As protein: CASRKRGGDNE. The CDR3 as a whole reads CASRKRGGDNEQFF.

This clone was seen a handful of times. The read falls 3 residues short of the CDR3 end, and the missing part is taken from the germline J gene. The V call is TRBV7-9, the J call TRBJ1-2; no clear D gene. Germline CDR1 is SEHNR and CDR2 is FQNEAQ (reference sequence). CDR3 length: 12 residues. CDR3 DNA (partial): TGTGCCAGCAGCTTAGGTCTAGGAGGC. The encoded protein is CASSLGLGG. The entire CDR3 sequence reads CASSLGLGGYTF.

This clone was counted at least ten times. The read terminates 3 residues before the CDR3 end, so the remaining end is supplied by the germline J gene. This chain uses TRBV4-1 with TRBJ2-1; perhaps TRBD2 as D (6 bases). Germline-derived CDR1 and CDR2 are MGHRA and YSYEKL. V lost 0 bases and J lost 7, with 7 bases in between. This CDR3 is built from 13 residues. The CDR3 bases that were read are TGCGCCAGCAGCCAAGATGGAGGGAATGAG. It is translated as CASSQDGGNE. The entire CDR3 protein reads CASSQDGGNEQFF.

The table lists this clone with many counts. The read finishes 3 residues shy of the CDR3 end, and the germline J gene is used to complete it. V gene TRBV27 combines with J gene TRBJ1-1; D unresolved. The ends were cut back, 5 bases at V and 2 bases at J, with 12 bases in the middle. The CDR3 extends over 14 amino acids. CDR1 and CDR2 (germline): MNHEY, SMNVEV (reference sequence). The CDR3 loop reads CASSLSSVNTEAFF. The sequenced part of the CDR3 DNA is TGTGCCAGCAGTCTCTCGTCAGTTAACACTGAA.

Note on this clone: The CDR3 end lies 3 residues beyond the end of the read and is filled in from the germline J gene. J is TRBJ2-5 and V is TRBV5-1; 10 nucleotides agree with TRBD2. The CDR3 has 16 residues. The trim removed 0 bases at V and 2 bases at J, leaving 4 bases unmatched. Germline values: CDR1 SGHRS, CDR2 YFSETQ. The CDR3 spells CASSLGLAGLQETQYF. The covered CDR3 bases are TGCGCCAGCAGCTTGGGACTAGCGGGCCTACAAGAGACC.

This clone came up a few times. The CDR3 is CASSTTGSNQPQHF. The sequenced CDR3 bases are TGTGCCAGTAGTACTACAGGTAGCAATCAGCCC. This chain joins TRBV19 and TRBJ1-5; D might be TRBD1 (5 bases). The CDR3 is cut off 3 residues early in the read; its end comes from the germline J gene. With 4 bases removed from V and 0 bases from J, the gap between germline ends came to 7 bases. This CDR3 spans 14 amino acids. Per germline, CDR1 LNHDA and CDR2 SQIVND (reference sequence).

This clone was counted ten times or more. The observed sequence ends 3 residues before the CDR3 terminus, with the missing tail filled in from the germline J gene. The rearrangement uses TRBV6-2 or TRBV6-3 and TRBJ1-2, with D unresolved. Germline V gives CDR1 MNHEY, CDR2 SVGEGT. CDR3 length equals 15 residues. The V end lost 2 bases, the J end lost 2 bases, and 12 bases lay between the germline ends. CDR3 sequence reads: CASSYPSRENYGYTF. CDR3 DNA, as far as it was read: TGTGCCAGCAGTTACCCTAGCCGGGAAAACTATGGC.

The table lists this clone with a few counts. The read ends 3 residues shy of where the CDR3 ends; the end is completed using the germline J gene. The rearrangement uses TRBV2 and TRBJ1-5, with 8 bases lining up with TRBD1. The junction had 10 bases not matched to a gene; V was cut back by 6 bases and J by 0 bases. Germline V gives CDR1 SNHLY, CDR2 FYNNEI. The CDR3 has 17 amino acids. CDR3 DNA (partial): TGTGCCAGCAGGTGGACAGGGCAAGGTTATAGCAATCAGCCC. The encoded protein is CASRWTGQGYSNQP. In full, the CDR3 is CASRWTGQGYSNQPQHF.

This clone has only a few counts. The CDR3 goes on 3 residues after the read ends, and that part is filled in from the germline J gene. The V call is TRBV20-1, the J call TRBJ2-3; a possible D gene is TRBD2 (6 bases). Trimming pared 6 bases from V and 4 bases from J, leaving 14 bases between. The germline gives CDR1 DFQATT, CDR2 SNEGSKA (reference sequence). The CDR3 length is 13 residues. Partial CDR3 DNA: TGCAGTGCGCCGGCAGCGGGTTCAGATACG. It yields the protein CSAPAAGSDT. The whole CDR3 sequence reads CSAPAAGSDTQYF.

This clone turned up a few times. The sequenced part of the CDR3 DNA is TGTGCCAGCAGTGAAGTTGGGACTAGACCCGTGATGCTGATCAATGAG. This codes for CASSEVGTRPVMLINE. The entire CDR3 sequence reads CASSEVGTRPVMLINEQFF. The chain combines TRBV6-1 with TRBJ2-1; 8 nucleotides line up with TRBD2. The read comes to an end 3 residues before the CDR3 does, leaving the germline J gene to fill in the end. Germline-derived CDR1 and CDR2 are MNHNS and SASEGT. The CDR3 consists of 19 residues. V gave up 1 base and J gave up 6 bases; unmatched junction bases: 17.

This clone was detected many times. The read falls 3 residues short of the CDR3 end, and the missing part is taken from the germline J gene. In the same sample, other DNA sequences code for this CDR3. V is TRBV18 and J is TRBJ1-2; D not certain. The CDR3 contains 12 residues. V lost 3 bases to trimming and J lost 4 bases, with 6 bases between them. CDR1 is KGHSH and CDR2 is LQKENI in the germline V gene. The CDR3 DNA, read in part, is TGTGCCAGCTCACCGTATAGCTATGGC. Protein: CASSPYSYG. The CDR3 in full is CASSPYSYGYTF.

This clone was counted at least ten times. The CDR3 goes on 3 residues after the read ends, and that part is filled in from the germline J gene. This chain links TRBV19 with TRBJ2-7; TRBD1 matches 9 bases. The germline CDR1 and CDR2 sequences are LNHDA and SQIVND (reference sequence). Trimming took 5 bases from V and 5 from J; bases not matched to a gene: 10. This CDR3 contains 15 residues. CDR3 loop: CASSPRDRVGDEQYF. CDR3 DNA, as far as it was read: TGTGCCAGTAGTCCAAGGGACAGGGTCGGCGACGAG.

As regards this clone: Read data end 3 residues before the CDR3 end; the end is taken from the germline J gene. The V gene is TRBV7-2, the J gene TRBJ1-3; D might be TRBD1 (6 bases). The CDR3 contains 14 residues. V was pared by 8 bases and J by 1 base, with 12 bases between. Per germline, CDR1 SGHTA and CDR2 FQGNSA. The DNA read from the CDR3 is TGTGCCAGCCGTGGAGGGGGTTCTGGAAACACC. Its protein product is CASRGGGSGNT. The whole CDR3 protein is CASRGGGSGNTIYF.

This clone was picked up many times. The CDR3 protein is CASNEVPYNEQFF. Partial CDR3 DNA: TGTGCCAGCAACGAGGTTCCCTACAATGAG. V is TRBV2 and J is TRBJ2-1; D is unresolved. The read gets to within 3 residues of the CDR3 end, and the germline J gene fills in the rest. This CDR3 is 13 amino acids long. Trimming pared 7 bases from V and 2 bases from J, leaving 9 bases between. Germline CDR1 SNHLY, CDR2 FYNNEI.

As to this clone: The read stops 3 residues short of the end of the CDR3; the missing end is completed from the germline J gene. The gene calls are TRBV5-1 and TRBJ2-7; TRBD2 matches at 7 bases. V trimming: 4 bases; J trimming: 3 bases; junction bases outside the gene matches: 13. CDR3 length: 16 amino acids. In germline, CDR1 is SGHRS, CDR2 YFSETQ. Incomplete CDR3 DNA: TGCGCCAGCAGCCCGGGGCGGGACTACCTAATCTACGAG. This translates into CASSPGRDYLIYE. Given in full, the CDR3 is CASSPGRDYLIYEQYF.

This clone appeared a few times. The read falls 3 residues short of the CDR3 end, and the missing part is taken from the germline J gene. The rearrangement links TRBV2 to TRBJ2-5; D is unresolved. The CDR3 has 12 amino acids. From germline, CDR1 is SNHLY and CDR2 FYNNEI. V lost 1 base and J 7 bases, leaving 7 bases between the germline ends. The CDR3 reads CASSEESRTQYF. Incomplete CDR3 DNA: TGTGCCAGCAGTGAAGAAAGTAGGACC.

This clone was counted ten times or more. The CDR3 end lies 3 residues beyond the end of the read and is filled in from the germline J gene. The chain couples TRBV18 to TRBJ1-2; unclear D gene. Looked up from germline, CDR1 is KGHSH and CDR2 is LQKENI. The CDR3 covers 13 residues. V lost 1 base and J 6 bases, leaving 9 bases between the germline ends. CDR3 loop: CASSPRLSDGYTF. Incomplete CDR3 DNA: TGTGCCAGCTCACCACGGCTTTCAGATGGC.

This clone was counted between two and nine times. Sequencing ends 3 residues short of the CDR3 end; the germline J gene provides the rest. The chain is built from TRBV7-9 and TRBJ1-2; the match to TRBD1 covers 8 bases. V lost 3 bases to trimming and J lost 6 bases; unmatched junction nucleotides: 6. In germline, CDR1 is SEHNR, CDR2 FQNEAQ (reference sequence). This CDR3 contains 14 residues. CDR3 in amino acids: CASSFQTGEDGYTF. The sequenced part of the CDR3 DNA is TGTGCCAGCAGCTTTCAGACAGGGGAGGATGGC. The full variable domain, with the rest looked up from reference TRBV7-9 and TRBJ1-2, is DTGVSQNPRHKITKRGQNVTFRCDPISEHNRLYWYRQTLGQGPEFLTYFQNEAQLEKSRLLSDRFSAERPKGSFSTLEIQRTEQGDSAMYLCASSFQTGEDGYTFGSGTRLTVV.

CDR3 DNA, as far as it was read: TGTGCCAGTAGGAGAGCGGGGACCTCCTACGAG. This sequence encodes CASRRAGTSYE. The whole CDR3 protein is CASRRAGTSYEQYF. This chain connects TRBV19 to TRBJ2-7, with 7 positions matching TRBD2. Coverage ceases 3 residues before the CDR3 finishes, and the germline J gene fills in the end. The ends lost 6 bases at V and 0 bases at J; junction bases unmatched: 5. Germline V gene sequence: CDR1 LNHDA, CDR2 SQIVND (reference sequence). The CDR3 spans 14 residues.

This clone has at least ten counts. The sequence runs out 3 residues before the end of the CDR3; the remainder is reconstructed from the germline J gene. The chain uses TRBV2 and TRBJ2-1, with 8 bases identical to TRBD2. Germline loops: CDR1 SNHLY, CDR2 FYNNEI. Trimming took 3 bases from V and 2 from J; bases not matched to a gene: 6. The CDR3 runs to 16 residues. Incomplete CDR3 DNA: TGTGCCAGCAGTGACTGGGACGGGGGGGCCTACAATGAG. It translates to CASSDWDGGAYNE. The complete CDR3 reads CASSDWDGGAYNEQFF.

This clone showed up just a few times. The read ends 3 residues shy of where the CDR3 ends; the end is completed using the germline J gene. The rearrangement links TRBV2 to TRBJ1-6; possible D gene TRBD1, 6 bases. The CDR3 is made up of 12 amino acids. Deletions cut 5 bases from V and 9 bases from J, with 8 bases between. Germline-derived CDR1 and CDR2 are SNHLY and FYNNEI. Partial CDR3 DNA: TGTGCCAGCAGTATCAGGGGTTCACCC. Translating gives CASSIRGSP. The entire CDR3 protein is CASSIRGSPLHF.

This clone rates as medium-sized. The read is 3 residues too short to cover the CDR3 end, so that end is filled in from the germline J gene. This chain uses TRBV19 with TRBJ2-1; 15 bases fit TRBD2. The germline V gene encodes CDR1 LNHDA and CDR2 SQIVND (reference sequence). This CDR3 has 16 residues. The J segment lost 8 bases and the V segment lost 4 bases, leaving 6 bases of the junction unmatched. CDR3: CASSRGLAGGRDEQFF. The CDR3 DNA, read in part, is TGTGCCAGTAGTAGGGGACTAGCGGGGGGCCGGGATGAG.

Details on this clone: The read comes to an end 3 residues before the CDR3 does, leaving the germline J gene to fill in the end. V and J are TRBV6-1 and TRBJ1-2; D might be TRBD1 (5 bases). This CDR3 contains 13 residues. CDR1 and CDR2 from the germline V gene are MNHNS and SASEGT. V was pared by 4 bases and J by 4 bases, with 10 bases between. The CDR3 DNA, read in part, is TGTGCCAGCAGTGCCCAGGGCCTCTATGGC. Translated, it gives CASSAQGLYG. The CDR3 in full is CASSAQGLYGYTF.

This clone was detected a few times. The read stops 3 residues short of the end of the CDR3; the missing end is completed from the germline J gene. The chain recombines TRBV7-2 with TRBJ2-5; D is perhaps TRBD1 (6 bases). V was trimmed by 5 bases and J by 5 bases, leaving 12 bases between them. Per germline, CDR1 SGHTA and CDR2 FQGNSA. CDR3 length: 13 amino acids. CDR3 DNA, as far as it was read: TGTGCCAGCAGCCGCGATAGGGGGGAGACC. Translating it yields CASSRDRGET. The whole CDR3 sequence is CASSRDRGETQYF.

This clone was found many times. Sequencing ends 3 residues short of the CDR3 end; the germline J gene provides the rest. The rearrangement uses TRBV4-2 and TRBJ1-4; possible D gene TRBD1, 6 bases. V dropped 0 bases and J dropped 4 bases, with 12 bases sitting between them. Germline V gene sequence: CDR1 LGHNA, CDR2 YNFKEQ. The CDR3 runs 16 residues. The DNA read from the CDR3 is TGTGCCAGCAGCCAAGATCCAGGGGATATTAATGAAAAA. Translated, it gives CASSQDPGDINEK. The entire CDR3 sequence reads CASSQDPGDINEKLFF.

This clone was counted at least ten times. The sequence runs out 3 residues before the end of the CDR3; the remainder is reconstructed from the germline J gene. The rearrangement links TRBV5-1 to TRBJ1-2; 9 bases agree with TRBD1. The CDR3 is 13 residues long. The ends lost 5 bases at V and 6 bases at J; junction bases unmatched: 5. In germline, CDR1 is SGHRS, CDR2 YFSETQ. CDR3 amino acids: CASRSTGGDGYTF. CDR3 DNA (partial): TGCGCCAGCAGATCGACAGGGGGGGATGGC.

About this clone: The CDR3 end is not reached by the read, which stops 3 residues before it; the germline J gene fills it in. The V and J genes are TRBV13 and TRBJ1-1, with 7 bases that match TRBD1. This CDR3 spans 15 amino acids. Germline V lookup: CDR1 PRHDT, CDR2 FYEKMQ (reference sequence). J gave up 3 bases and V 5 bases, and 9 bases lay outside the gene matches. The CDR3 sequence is CASSAREDRDTEAFF. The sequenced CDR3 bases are TGTGCCAGCAGCGCTAGGGAAGACAGGGACACTGAA. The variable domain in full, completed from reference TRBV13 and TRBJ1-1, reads AAGVIQSPRHLIKEKRETATLKCYPIPRHDTVYWYQQGPGQDPQFLISFYEKMQSDKGSIPDRFSAQQFSDYHSELNMSSLELGDSALYFCASSAREDRDTEAFFGQGTRLTVV.

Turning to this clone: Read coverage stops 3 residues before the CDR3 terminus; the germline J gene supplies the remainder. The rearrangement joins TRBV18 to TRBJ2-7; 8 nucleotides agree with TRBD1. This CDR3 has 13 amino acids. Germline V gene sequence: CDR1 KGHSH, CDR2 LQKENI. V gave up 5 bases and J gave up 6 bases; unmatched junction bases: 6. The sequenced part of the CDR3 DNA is TGTGCCAGCTCAACCCTTGACAGGGGCGAG. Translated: CASSTLDRGE. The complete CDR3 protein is CASSTLDRGEQYF. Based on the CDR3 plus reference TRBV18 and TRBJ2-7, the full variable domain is NAGVMQNPRHLVRRRGQEARLRCSPMKGHSHVYWYRQLPEEGLKFMVYLQKENIIDESGMPKERFSAEFPKEGPSILRIQQVVRGDSAAYFCASSTLDRGEQYFGPGTRLTVT.